This is a list of T cell receptor beta chains from one sample in a study of tumor-infiltrating lymphocytes in oesophageal squamous cell carcinoma. TCRdb analysed the PCR reads with MiXCR anew, one entry per CDR3 protein. The sample contains over 8,000 distinct CDR3 sequences, approximately 57% of which appear only once. Sequencing was done on a sample of esophageal tumor tissue. The receptors were gathered from a female donor with esophageal squamous cell carcinoma. Both conserved end residues are part of each CDR3. Each record gives: CDR3 protein, V gene, D gene, clone size, J gene. D genes are given only for firm matches. Not every row has a clone size; where given, it reads once, few, many or a size class.

CASSRGQDNSPLHF TRBV5-1 TRBD1 - TRBJ2-5
CASSQFQGFGETQYF TRBV11-1 - - TRBJ2-5
CASSSILVLLNTEAFF TRBV28 - few TRBJ1-1
CASGPLQGGIQYF TRBV7-2 - - TRBJ2-4
CASKNTGELYF TRBV6-8 - once TRBJ2-1
CASSLEKTGSEQYF TRBV7-2 TRBD1 - -
CASSSLGTQYF TRBV6-1 - - -
CASSSIFGGRAGGVYNEQFF TRBV7-2 TRBD2 few TRBJ2-1
CASSWGQGYEQYF TRBV7-6 TRBD1 - TRBJ2-7
CASSFFGAVGNTIYF TRBV7-2 - few TRBJ1-3
CASSPRTSGRADSTDTQYF TRBV6-8 TRBD2 - TRBJ2-3
CASSSGQTNSPLHF TRBV7-6 TRBD1 medium-sized TRBJ1-6
CASRLAGETQYF TRBV6-8 - - -
CASSLGPRGQGDTQYF TRBV7-2 TRBD1 - TRBJ2-7
CASSYSGGGTYEQYF TRBV6-6 - few TRBJ2-7
CASSLLPGGYTF TRBV7-2 - - TRBJ1-2
CASSLAGTTLDTQYF TRBV7-6 TRBD2 few TRBJ2-3
CSSPKGTNYGYTF TRBV20-1 - few TRBJ1-2
CASSDWGGKQFF TRBV7-9 - - -
CASRREDTQYF TRBV6-8 - once TRBJ2-3
CASSPGVETQYF TRBV18 - medium-sized TRBJ2-5
CASSWTPGGLAGELFF TRBV12-3/TRBV12-4 TRBD1 - TRBJ2-2
CASSRDKLYEQYF TRBV6-6 - - -
CASSLTATSGSGTDTQYF TRBV7-3 TRBD2 - TRBJ2-3
CASSLAPGYEQYF TRBV7-6 - - TRBJ2-7
CASSSAQGGGLYNEQFF TRBV7-9 TRBD2 - TRBJ2-1
CASSLGSGDSEQYF TRBV7-2 - - TRBJ2-7
CASSLNRADTEAFF TRBV7-8 - - TRBJ1-1
CASSLSRGDYGYTF TRBV11-2 - - -
CAISVLDDNEQYF TRBV10-3 - - -
CASSLAQGPNSPLHF TRBV7-4 - - TRBJ2-5
CASSSTSESSYNEQFF TRBV7-6 TRBD2 many TRBJ2-1
CASSLALVAGGITGELFF TRBV12-3/TRBV12-4 TRBD2 - TRBJ2-2
CASSSPAQGNYGYTF TRBV7-9 TRBD1 - -
CASRKGGYEQYF TRBV7-6 - - -
CASSPDPSGNQGETQYF TRBV7-2 TRBD2 once -